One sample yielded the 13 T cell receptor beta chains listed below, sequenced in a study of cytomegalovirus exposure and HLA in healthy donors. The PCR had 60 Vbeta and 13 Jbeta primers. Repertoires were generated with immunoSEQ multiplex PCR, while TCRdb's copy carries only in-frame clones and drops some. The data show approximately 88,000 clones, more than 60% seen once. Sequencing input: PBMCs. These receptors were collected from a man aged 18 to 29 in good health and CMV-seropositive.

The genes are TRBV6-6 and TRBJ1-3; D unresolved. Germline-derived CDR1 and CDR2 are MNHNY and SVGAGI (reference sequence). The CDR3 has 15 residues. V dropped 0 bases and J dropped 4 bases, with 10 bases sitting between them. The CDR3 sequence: CASSYSIEGGNTIYF. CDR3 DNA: TGTGCCAGCAGTTACTCGATTGAGGGAGGAAACACCATATATTTT.

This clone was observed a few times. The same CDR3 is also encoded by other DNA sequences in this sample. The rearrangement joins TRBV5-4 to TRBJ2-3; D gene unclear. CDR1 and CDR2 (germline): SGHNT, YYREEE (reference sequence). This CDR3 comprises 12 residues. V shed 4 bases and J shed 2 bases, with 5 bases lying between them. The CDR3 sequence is CASSLSTDTQYF. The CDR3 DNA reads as TGTGCCAGCAGCCTCTCCACAGATACGCAGTATTTT.

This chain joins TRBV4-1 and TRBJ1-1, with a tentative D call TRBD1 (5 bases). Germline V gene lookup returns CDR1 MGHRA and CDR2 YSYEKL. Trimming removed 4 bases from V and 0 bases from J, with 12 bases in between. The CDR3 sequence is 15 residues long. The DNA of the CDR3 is TGCGCCAGCAGCCCGGAGCCAGGGATGAACACTGAAGCTTTCTTT. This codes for CASSPEPGMNTEAFF.

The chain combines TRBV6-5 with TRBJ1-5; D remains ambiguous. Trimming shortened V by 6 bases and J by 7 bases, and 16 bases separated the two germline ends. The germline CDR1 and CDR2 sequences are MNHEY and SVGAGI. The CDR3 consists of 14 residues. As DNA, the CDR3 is TGTGCCAGCAGCCGCGGGATGGAGGAGCAGCCCCAGCATTTT. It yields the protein CASSRGMEEQPQHF.

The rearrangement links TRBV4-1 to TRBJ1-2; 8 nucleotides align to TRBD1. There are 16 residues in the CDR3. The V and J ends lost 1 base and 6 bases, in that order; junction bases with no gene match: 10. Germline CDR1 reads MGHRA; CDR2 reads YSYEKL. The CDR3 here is CASSQVNGQGADGYTF. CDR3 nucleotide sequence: TGCGCCAGCAGCCAAGTGAACGGGCAGGGGGCTGATGGCTACACCTTC.

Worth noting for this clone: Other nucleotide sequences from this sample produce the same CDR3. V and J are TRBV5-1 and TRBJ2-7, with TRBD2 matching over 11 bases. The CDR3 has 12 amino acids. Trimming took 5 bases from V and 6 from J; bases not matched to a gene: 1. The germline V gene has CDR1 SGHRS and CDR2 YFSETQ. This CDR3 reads CASSLAGGEQYF. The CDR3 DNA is TGCGCCAGCAGTCTAGCGGGAGGCGAGCAGTACTTC.

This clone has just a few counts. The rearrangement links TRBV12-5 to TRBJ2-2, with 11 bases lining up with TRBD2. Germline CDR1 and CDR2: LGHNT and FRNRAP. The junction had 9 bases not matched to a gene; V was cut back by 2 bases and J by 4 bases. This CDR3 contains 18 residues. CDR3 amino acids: CASGLLAPSGRFTGELFF. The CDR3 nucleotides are TGTGCTAGTGGTTTGCTTGCCCCTAGCGGGAGGTTCACCGGGGAGCTGTTTTTT.

The CDR3 is CASSYPGSPWSHEQYF. CDR3 nucleotides: TGTGCCAGCAGTTACCCCGGTTCCCCCTGGTCGCACGAGCAGTACTTC. The gene calls are TRBV6-9 and TRBJ2-7; no definite D call. This CDR3 is 16 amino acids long. Germline V CDR1 and CDR2: MNHGY, SVAAGI. V was cut by 3 bases and J by 5 bases, with 20 bases left in between.

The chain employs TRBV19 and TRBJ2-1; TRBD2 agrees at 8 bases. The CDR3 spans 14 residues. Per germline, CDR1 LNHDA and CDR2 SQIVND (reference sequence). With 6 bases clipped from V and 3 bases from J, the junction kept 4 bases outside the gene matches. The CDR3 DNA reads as TGTGCCAGTAGCAGGACTAGCCGCTACAATGAGCAGTTCTTC. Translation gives CASSRTSRYNEQFF. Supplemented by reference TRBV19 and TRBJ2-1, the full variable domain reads DGGITQSPKYLFRKEGQNVTLSCEQNLNHDAMYWYRQDPGQGLRLIYYSQIVNDFQKGDIAEGYSVSREKKESFPLTVTSAQKNPTAFYLCASSRTSRYNEQFFGPGTRLTVL.

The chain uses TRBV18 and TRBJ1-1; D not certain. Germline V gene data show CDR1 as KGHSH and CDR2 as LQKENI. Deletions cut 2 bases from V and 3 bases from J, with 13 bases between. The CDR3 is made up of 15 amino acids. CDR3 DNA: TGTGCCAGCTCACCATTACCCGGCGGTGACACTGAAGCTTTCTTT. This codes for CASSPLPGGDTEAFF.

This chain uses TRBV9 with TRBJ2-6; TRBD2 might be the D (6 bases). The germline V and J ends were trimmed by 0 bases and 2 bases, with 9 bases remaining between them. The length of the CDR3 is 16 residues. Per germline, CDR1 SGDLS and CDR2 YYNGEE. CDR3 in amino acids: CASSVGRGPGANVLTF. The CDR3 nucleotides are TGTGCCAGCAGCGTAGGGAGGGGCCCTGGGGCCAACGTCCTGACTTTC.

CDR3 DNA: TGTGCCAGCAGTTACGGGACAGGGAAGGGCTATGGCTACACCTTC. Translating it yields CASSYGTGKGYGYTF. The chain combines TRBV6-5 with TRBJ1-2; 9 bases fit TRBD1. In germline, CDR1 is MNHEY, CDR2 SVGAGI. V lost 2 bases and J lost 4; bases outside the gene matches: 5. The CDR3 spans 15 residues.

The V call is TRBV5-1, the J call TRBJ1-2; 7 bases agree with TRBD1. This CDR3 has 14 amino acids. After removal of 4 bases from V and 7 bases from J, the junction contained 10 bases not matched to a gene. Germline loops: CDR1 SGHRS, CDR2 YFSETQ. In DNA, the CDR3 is TGCGCCAGCAGCCCTCGATTGACAGGGTCTGGCTACACCTTC. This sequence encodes CASSPRLTGSGYTF.